What follows is one T cell receptor beta chain and its context. This entry comes from a study of patients and donors after allogeneic stem cell transplantation. Using its own MiXCR run on the RT-PCR reads, TCRdb lists one record per CDR3 protein. The table lists about 960,000 distinct CDR3 sequences, under 20% of them singletons, with roughly 6% in the top ten. V shed 5 bases and J shed 2 bases, with 11 bases lying between them. This CDR3 spans 14 amino acids. CDR1 and CDR2 (germline): LNHNV, YYDKDF (reference sequence). The clonotype comes from a human donor who was either an allogeneic HSCT recipient or a stem cell or donor lymphocyte infusion donor (not recorded which). It is not recorded whose cells these are; they may come from a transplant donor. The sample consisted of blood, either unsorted or a sorted T cell fraction (not recorded which). V gene TRBV15 combines with J gene TRBJ2-3; weak D call: TRBD2 (6 bases). CDR3 loop: CATSGGTYTDTQYF. CDR3 sequence (DNA): TGTGCCACCAGCGGCGGGACCTACACAGATACGCAGTATTTT.